This T cell receptor (beta chain) was sequenced for a study of cytomegalovirus exposure and HLA in healthy donors. Findings and limits, study-wide: TCR beta chain V- and J-gene trimming was linked, in a later analysis, to a missense variant in DCLRE1C.

The CDR3 has 16 residues. Unmatched junction bases numbered 7, after V lost 2 bases and J lost 2 bases. The germline CDR1 and CDR2 sequences are SNHLY and FYNNEI. Researchers ran the PCR with 60 Vbeta and 13 Jbeta primers. TCRdb's table, derived via immunoSEQ multiplex PCR, lists solely in-frame clones and lacks some. Counted here are some 180,000 clones, around 77% occurring once; the ten biggest clones make up less than 2%. Points on this clone: Its matching antigen is unknown.

When sampled, the donors appeared nominally healthy, though they likely had unrecorded immune exposures. Material for sequencing was PBMCs. This sequence joins TRBV2 and TRBJ2-7, with 9 bases aligning to TRBD2. This sequence was found in a man between 25 and 39 years old in good health and CMV-seronegative. The CDR3 protein is CASSESPAGGPYEQYF. The CDR3 DNA reads as TGTGCCAGCAGTGAATCCCCAGCGGGAGGACCCTACGAGCAGTACTTC.